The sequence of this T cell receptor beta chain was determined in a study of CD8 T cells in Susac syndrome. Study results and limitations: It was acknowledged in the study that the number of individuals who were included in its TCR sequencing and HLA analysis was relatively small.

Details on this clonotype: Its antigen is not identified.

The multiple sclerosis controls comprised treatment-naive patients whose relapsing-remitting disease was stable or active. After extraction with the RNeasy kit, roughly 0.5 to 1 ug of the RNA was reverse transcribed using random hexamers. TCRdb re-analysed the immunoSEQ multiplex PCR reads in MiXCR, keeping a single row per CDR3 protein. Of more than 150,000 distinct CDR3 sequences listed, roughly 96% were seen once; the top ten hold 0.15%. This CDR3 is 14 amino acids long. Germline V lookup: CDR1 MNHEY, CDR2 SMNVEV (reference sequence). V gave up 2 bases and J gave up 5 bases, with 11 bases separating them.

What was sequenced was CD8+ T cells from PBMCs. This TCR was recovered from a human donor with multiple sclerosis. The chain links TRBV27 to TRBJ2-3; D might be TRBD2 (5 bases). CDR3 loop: CASSLNGVGDTQYF. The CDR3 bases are TGTGCCAGCAGTTTAAACGGGGTCGGAGATACGCAGTATTTT.